The 11 T cell receptor beta chains below come from one sample, sequenced in a study of human T cells and chemical hapten exposure. A single record per CDR3 protein comes from TCRdb applying MiXCR to the RACE reads. Among approximately 260,000 distinct CDR3 sequences, approximately 7.5% were seen once, and the ten largest hold 0.9% to 1.5%. Sample time point: pre-sensitization, week 0. Treatment reported: therapeutic diphenylcyclopropenone sensitization with weekly scalp DPC. The sequencing used whole blood, collected in connection with sensitization to the hapten diphenylcyclopropenone (DPC). These TCRs come from a young man with alopecia areata. Some clones in this sample may be carry-over from other donors' samples.

In its sample, this clonotype was seen a few times. The rearrangement uses TRBV7-9 and TRBJ2-3; 9 nucleotides agree with TRBD2. With 5 bases clipped from V and 2 bases from J, the junction kept 11 bases outside the gene matches. Germline CDR1 is SEHNR and CDR2 is FQNEAQ (reference sequence). The CDR3 has 17 residues. Here the CDR3 reads CASSPGGSGGPTDTQYF. In nucleotides, the CDR3 is TGTGCCAGCAGCCCCGGCGGTAGCGGGGGCCCCACAGATACGCAGTATTTT. The full variable domain, with the rest looked up from reference TRBV7-9 and TRBJ2-3, is DTGVSQNPRHKITKRGQNVTFRCDPISEHNRLYWYRQTLGQGPEFLTYFQNEAQLEKSRLLSDRFSAERPKGSFSTLEIQRTEQGDSAMYLCASSPGGSGGPTDTQYFGPGTRLTVL.

This clonotype has a handful of counts. The J gene is TRBJ2-7, the V gene TRBV24-1; the D gene is possibly TRBD2 (5 bases). This CDR3 has 14 residues. Germline V gives CDR1 KGHDR, CDR2 SFDVKD. Deletions cut 1 base from V and 4 bases from J, with 10 bases between. The CDR3, as DNA: TGTGCCACCAGTGATTTCTCCACGGGGTACGAGCAGTACTTC. This translates into CATSDFSTGYEQYF.

This clonotype was detected a few times. The rearrangement links TRBV6-6 to TRBJ2-7, with TRBD2 as a possible D gene (5 bases). CDR1 and CDR2 (germline): MNHNY, SVGAGI (reference sequence). Trimming shortened V by 2 bases and J by 2 bases, and 13 bases separated the two germline ends. The CDR3 runs to 15 residues. This chain's CDR3 is CASSYTSSLTYEQYV. CDR3 in DNA: TGTGCCAGCAGTTACACGTCTAGCCTAACCTACGAGCAGTACGTC.

The J gene is TRBJ2-1, the V gene TRBV10-2; maybe TRBD2 (6 bases). V lost 3 bases and J lost 1, with 10 bases in between. The CDR3 sequence is 15 residues long. Germline CDR1 is WSHSY and CDR2 is SAAADI. The CDR3 region is CASSEGDSSYNEQFF. For the CDR3, the DNA is TGCGCCAGCAGTGAAGGGGACTCATCCTACAATGAGCAGTTCTTC.

The rearrangement links TRBV12-3 or TRBV12-4 to TRBJ1-3; D is possibly TRBD1 (6 bases). Trimming took 6 bases from V and 0 from J, leaving 15 bases between them. The CDR3 loop spans 16 amino acids. CDR3 sequence: CASSHGQQSSGNTIYF. In DNA, the CDR3 is TGTGCCAGCAGCCATGGACAGCAGAGCTCTGGAAACACCATATATTTT.

This clonotype was counted many times. CDR3 loop: CASKVNTPGANVLTF. DNA of the CDR3: TGTGCCAGCAAGGTCAATACCCCTGGGGCCAACGTCCTGACTTTC. The chain couples TRBV12-3 or TRBV12-4 to TRBJ2-6; D unclear. The CDR3 runs 15 residues. V was cut by 7 bases and J by 2 bases, with 12 bases left in between.

This clonotype has a handful of counts. The chain uses TRBV4-1 and TRBJ2-6; tentatively, D is TRBD1 (6 bases). The CDR3 is 17 residues long. Germline V CDR1 and CDR2: MGHRA, YSYEKL. V shed 4 bases and J shed 1 base, with 14 bases lying between them. The CDR3 DNA follows: TGCGCCAGCAGCCCCGGGACATTTTTTTCTGGGGCCAACGTCCTGACTTTC. Amino acids: CASSPGTFFSGANVLTF.

V usage is TRBV7-9 and J usage is TRBJ1-2; 7 nucleotides line up with TRBD1. The CDR3 extends over 14 amino acids. Germline CDR1 SEHNR, CDR2 FQNEAQ (reference sequence). J was trimmed by 3 bases and V by 5 bases; bases with no gene match: 6. The CDR3 sequence: CASSATGTDYGYTF. DNA for the CDR3: TGTGCCAGCAGCGCCACCGGGACAGACTATGGCTACACCTTC.

This clonotype was seen many times. V gene TRBV12-3 or TRBV12-4 combines with J gene TRBJ2-5, with D uncertain. The CDR3 runs to 14 residues. Trimming pared 5 bases from V and 0 bases from J, leaving 10 bases between. In DNA, the CDR3 is TGTGCCAGCAGTCCAATAAATAACCAAGAGACCCAGTACTTC. Protein product: CASSPINNQETQYF.

In its sample, this clonotype was seen many times. The chain has TRBV2 and TRBJ2-3; D uncertain. Trimming removed 6 bases from V and 1 base from J, with 11 bases in between. The germline V gene has CDR1 SNHLY and CDR2 FYNNEI. The CDR3 has 14 amino acids. CDR3 protein: CASSALLRTDTQYF. Written as DNA, the CDR3 is TGTGCCAGCAGCGCGCTTCTCCGCACAGATACGCAGTATTTT. The whole variable domain, filled in from reference TRBV2 and TRBJ2-3, reads EPEVTQTPSHQVTQMGQEVILRCVPISNHLYFYWYRQILGQKVEFLVSFYNNEISEKSEIFDDQFSVERPDGSNFTLKIRSTKLEDSAMYFCASSALLRTDTQYFGPGTRLTVL.

The table lists this clonotype with many counts. The chain joins TRBV4-3 to TRBJ1-5; TRBD1 agrees at 7 bases. V lost 4 bases to trimming and J lost 4 bases; unmatched junction nucleotides: 10. The CDR3 consists of 16 residues. The germline V gene encodes CDR1 LGHNA and CDR2 YSLEER. CDR3 in amino acids: CASSPSQGELNQPQHF. CDR3 DNA sequence: TGCGCCAGCAGCCCCTCCCAGGGGGAGTTGAATCAGCCCCAGCATTTT.